These 22 T cell receptor beta chains were sequenced from one sample in a study of shared clonotypes between healthy human individuals. Sequencing used immunoSEQ multiplex PCR; TCRdb keeps in-frame clones, though not all of them. The sample has more than 850,000 clones, around 82% seen once; the top ten hold approximately 0.5%. Input material: memory CD4+ T cells from PBMCs. The subset: CD45RA-negative fraction. These receptors all come from a man between 18 and 35 years old in good health. Some clones in this sample may be carry-over from other donors' samples.

This clone occurred many times. In DNA form, the CDR3 reads TGTGCCAGTAGTATAGTGCCCGGACAGCGTGGAAACACCATATATTTT. Translation: CASSIVPGQRGNTIYF. The V call is TRBV19, the J call TRBJ1-3; TRBD1 might be the D (6 bases). Trimming took 1 base from V and 3 from J, leaving 13 bases between them. Germline V lookup: CDR1 LNHDA, CDR2 SQIVND (reference sequence). CDR3 length: 16 residues.

With regard to this clone: One junction end disagrees with the germline gene, perhaps due to a read error. The genes are TRBV5-4 and TRBJ2-1; 10 nucleotides line up with TRBD2. Germline-derived CDR1 and CDR2 are SGHNT and YYREEE (reference sequence). The CDR3 is made up of 19 amino acids. Here the CDR3 DNA reads TGTGCCAGCAGCTTGTTAGCGGGAGGCCGATTGGGCTCCTTCAATGAGCAGTTCTTC. It yields the protein CASSLLAGGRLGSFNEQFF. The entire variable domain, with the rest obtained from reference TRBV5-4 and TRBJ2-1, is as follows: ETGVTQSPTHLIKTRGQQVTLRCSSQSGHNTVSWYQQALGQGPQFIFQYYREEENGRGNFPPRFSGLQFPNYSSELNVNALELDDSALYLCASSLLAGGRLGSFNEQFFGPGTRLTVL.

DNA of the CDR3: TGTGCCAGCTCACCACCGGGGACAGGGAAGTCCGCCCTCCACTTT. This translates into CASSPPGTGKSALHF. The rearrangement uses TRBV18 and TRBJ1-6; 9 nucleotides agree with TRBD1. Germline V gene lookup returns CDR1 KGHSH and CDR2 LQKENI. J was trimmed by 14 bases and V by 0 bases; bases with no gene match: 8. This CDR3 is built from 15 residues.

The rearrangement links TRBV19 to TRBJ2-3; D is unclear. The CDR3 length is 17 residues. CDR1 is LNHDA and CDR2 is SQIVND in the germline V gene (reference sequence). V was pared by 4 bases and J by 1 base, with 18 bases between. The CDR3: CASSTTGPHLGTDTQYF. In nucleotides, the CDR3 is TGTGCCAGTAGTACCACCGGGCCCCACCTTGGCACAGATACGCAGTATTTT.

The V gene is TRBV19, the J gene TRBJ2-5; 10 bases match TRBD1. Germline-derived CDR1 and CDR2 are LNHDA and SQIVND (reference sequence). V lost 6 bases and J lost 5; bases outside the gene matches: 9. The CDR3 is 15 amino acids. CDR3 nucleotide sequence: TGTGCCAGTAGCCAGACAGGGGGCTTTTACGAGACCCAGTACTTC. Translating gives CASSQTGGFYETQYF.

CDR3 bases: TGTGCCAGCAGTTTTATACCGGGACTAGCGGGAGAGCAGTTCTTC. Translation gives CASSFIPGLAGEQFF. J is TRBJ2-1 and V is TRBV11-2; 13 nucleotides align to TRBD2. The CDR3 runs 15 residues. J gave up 10 bases and V 6 bases, and 9 bases lay outside the gene matches. CDR1 and CDR2 (germline): SGHAT, FQNNGV.

This sequence joins TRBV28 and TRBJ2-7, with 7 bases lining up with TRBD2. This CDR3 contains 14 residues. The V segment lost 2 bases and the J segment 6 bases; nucleotides outside the gene matches: 7. Germline V lookup: CDR1 MDHEN, CDR2 SYDVKM. The CDR3 sequence: CASSLQAGLGEQYF. The CDR3 DNA is TGTGCCAGCAGTTTACAAGCGGGACTGGGCGAGCAGTACTTC.

This clone was recorded once. The rearrangement joins TRBV28 to TRBJ1-4; TRBD1 agrees at 7 bases. With 6 bases clipped from V and 7 bases from J, the junction kept 8 bases outside the gene matches. The V gene's germline CDR1 is MDHEN and CDR2 SYDVKM. The CDR3 has 14 amino acids. CDR3 sequence (DNA): TGTGCCAGCAGGGCAGGGGGGGTAGGTGAAAAACTGTTTTTT. It is translated as CASRAGGVGEKLFF.

In this sample, this clone turned up a few times. The J gene is TRBJ2-7, the V gene TRBV5-1, with D perhaps TRBD1 (5 bases). This CDR3 has 16 residues. Trimming removed 2 bases from V and 5 bases from J, with 20 bases in between. Germline V lookup: CDR1 SGHRS, CDR2 YFSETQ. CDR3 amino acids: CASSLPIGALLDEQYF. Here the CDR3 DNA reads TGCGCCAGCAGCTTACCTATAGGGGCGTTGCTTGACGAGCAGTACTTC.

The rearrangement links TRBV28 to TRBJ2-5; no firm D call. V lost 1 base, J lost 5 bases, and 5 bases lay in between. The CDR3 sequence is 12 residues long. From germline, CDR1 is MDHEN and CDR2 SYDVKM. The CDR3 loop reads CASSLFWETQYF. Here the CDR3 DNA reads TGTGCCAGCAGTTTATTCTGGGAGACCCAGTACTTC.

V and J are TRBV5-1 and TRBJ2-7; D unclear. The CDR3 spans 15 residues. CDR1 is SGHRS and CDR2 is YFSETQ in the germline V gene. Trimming shortened V by 0 bases and J by 0 bases, and 10 bases separated the two germline ends. In DNA form, the CDR3 reads TGCGCCAGCAGCTTGGCCGGGCCTCCCTCCTACGAGCAGTACTTC. It codes for CASSLAGPPSYEQYF.

The chain joins TRBV7-9 to TRBJ2-2; unclear D gene. Trimming took off 10 bases at V and 0 bases at J, with 15 bases between the two ends. Per germline, CDR1 SEHNR and CDR2 FQNEAQ (reference sequence). This CDR3 contains 15 residues. CDR3 nucleotides: TGTGCCACCCAGCTTAGTGGGGCGAACACCGGGGAGCTGTTTTTT. It codes for CATQLSGANTGELFF.

Details on this clone: Just one base apart from a much larger clone, this may be a read error. The rearrangement uses TRBV11-3 and TRBJ2-2, with D perhaps given as TRBD1 or TRBD2 (5 bases each). V was shortened by 3 bases and J by 6 bases, with 8 bases between the two germline ends. CDR1 and CDR2 (germline): SGHNT, YENEEA. This CDR3 is 13 amino acids long. For the CDR3, the DNA is TGTGCCAGCAGCTTCAGGGACCCCGGGGAGCTGTTTTTT. Its translation: CASSFRDPGELFF. Full variable domain (rest looked up from reference TRBV11-3 and TRBJ2-2): EAGVVQSPRYKIIEKKQPVAFWCNPISGHNTLYWYLQNLGQGPELLIRYENEEAVDDSQLPKDRFSAERLKGVDSTLKIQPAELGDSAVYLCASSFRDPGELFFGEGSRLTVL.

The sample holds one count of this clone. One end of the junction fails to match germline, which may point to a read error. This chain joins TRBV28 and TRBJ2-7, with 10 bases fitting TRBD2. From germline, CDR1 is MDHEN and CDR2 SYDVKM. The CDR3 extends over 13 amino acids. CDR3 sequence (DNA): TGTGCCAGCAGTTCGGGACTAGCGTACGGGCAGTACTTC. It yields the protein CASSSGLAYGQYF.

This clone was detected only a few times. CDR3 region: CASSPATVYEQYF. The DNA for the CDR3 is TGTGCCAGCAGTCCGGCTACAGTTTACGAGCAGTACTTC. The chain employs TRBV28 and TRBJ2-7; D remains unclear. The V end was cut by 5 bases, the J end by 4 bases, with 12 bases between. The CDR3 loop spans 13 amino acids. In germline, CDR1 is MDHEN, CDR2 SYDVKM.

A note on this clone: At the DNA level, this CDR3 is encoded by other sequences in the same sample as well. The chain is built from TRBV5-1 and TRBJ2-5; perhaps TRBD2 as D (5 bases). V lost 2 bases and J lost 5, with 10 bases in between. The CDR3 contains 13 residues. The germline V gene encodes CDR1 SGHRS and CDR2 YFSETQ. The CDR3 loop reads CASSFAGGETQYF. DNA for the CDR3: TGCGCCAGCAGCTTCGCGGGTGGCGAGACCCAGTACTTC.

The chain couples TRBV28 to TRBJ2-5; D not certain. This CDR3 is 15 amino acids long. Germline assignment: CDR1 MDHEN and CDR2 SYDVKM. V gave up 6 bases and J gave up 4 bases, with 18 bases separating them. The chain's CDR3 is CASSPATLLGETQYF. The CDR3 bases are TGTGCCAGCAGCCCGGCTACCCTCCTAGGAGAGACCCAGTACTTC.

V gene TRBV28 combines with J gene TRBJ1-6; the match to TRBD1 covers 11 bases. The CDR3 has 15 residues. CDR1 and CDR2 from the germline V gene are MDHEN and SYDVKM. The J segment lost 9 bases and the V segment lost 7 bases, leaving 8 bases of the junction unmatched. CDR3 sequence (DNA): TGTGCCAGCACACCACACGGGACAGGGGGTTCACCCCTCCACTTT. As protein: CASTPHGTGGSPLHF.

A remark on this clone: Just one base apart from a much larger clone, this may be a read error. This sample includes further DNA sequences coding for the same CDR3. The V and J genes are TRBV6-5 and TRBJ2-7; D is unclear. Germline V gene data show CDR1 as MNHEY and CDR2 as SVGAGI. There are 11 residues in the CDR3. V dropped 4 bases and J dropped 4 bases, with 5 bases sitting between them. CDR3 coding DNA: TGTGCCAGCAGTTCCCCATACGAGCAGTACTTC. Its protein product is CASSSPYEQYF.

As DNA, the CDR3 is TGCGCCAGCAGCTTGGGCGGACAAAACACTGAAGCTTTCTTT. Amino acids: CASSLGGQNTEAFF. The chain joins TRBV5-1 to TRBJ1-1; D possibly corresponds to TRBD1 (5 bases). CDR1 is SGHRS, CDR2 YFSETQ, per germline. This CDR3 contains 14 residues. The V end lost 0 bases, the J end lost 2 bases, and 8 bases lay between the germline ends.

V gene TRBV5-1 combines with J gene TRBJ1-1; the D is unclear. The germline CDR1 and CDR2 sequences are SGHRS and YFSETQ. With 2 bases removed from V and 1 base from J, the gap between germline ends came to 6 bases. CDR3 length: 13 amino acids. Written as DNA, the CDR3 is TGCGCCAGCAGCTTCGAGGGGAACACTGAAGCTTTCTTT. This gives the protein CASSFEGNTEAFF.

The chain recombines TRBV9 with TRBJ2-3; no clear D. V lost 4 bases, J lost 3 bases, and 15 bases lay in between. The germline CDR1 and CDR2 sequences are SGDLS and YYNGEE. The CDR3 has 15 amino acids. This chain's CDR3 is CASSFRHTRTDTQYF. The CDR3 DNA reads TGTGCCAGCAGCTTTCGACATACCAGGACAGATACGCAGTATTTT.